A selection of T cell receptor beta chains follows, all from one sample in a study of vaccination and CD4 T cells after COVID-19. TCRdb re-called the PCR reads with MiXCR, one entry per CDR3 protein. The sample consists of 20,000 to 30,000 distinct CDR3 sequences, 45% to 50% of them appearing once. These receptors are not linked to any known antigen. The sample taken for sequencing was CD4+ T cells from blood, cultured in vitro. The receptors come from a human donor who had recovered from COVID-19. Both conserved end residues are trimmed from each CDR3. Fields, in order: CDR3 protein, J gene, clone size, D gene, V gene. D genes are given only for firm matches. Not every row has a clone size; where given, it reads once, few, many or a size class.

CDR3 protein: ASSLRGSNTGELF
J gene: TRBJ2-2
clone size: NA
D gene: NA
V gene: TRBV28

CDR3 protein: ASSPQAGNTIY
J gene: TRBJ1-3
clone size: few
D gene: NA
V gene: TRBV27

CDR3 protein: SATGATEAF
J gene: TRBJ1-1
clone size: few
D gene: NA
V gene: TRBV20-1

CDR3 protein: ASSSPGQGYAEQY
J gene: TRBJ2-7
clone size: few
D gene: TRBD1
V gene: TRBV10-3

CDR3 protein: ASSRTINYGYT
J gene: TRBJ1-2
clone size: few
D gene: NA
V gene: TRBV7-3

CDR3 protein: ASRPTGGYEQY
J gene: TRBJ2-7
clone size: NA
D gene: TRBD1
V gene: TRBV6-2/TRBV6-3

CDR3 protein: ASHLGLLGDSYEQY
J gene: TRBJ2-7
clone size: few
D gene: NA
V gene: TRBV6-2/TRBV6-3

CDR3 protein: ASSGLAGGEDTQY
J gene: TRBJ2-3
clone size: NA
D gene: TRBD2
V gene: TRBV27

CDR3 protein: ASRLDRASNSPLH
J gene: TRBJ1-6
clone size: few
D gene: NA
V gene: TRBV2

CDR3 protein: ASSDPEVFYEQY
J gene: TRBJ2-7
clone size: NA
D gene: NA
V gene: TRBV6-1

CDR3 protein: ASSFIPGQGRAAF
J gene: TRBJ1-1
clone size: NA
D gene: TRBD1
V gene: TRBV27

CDR3 protein: ASSTTQGAQAKNIQY
J gene: TRBJ2-4
clone size: NA
D gene: NA
V gene: TRBV21-1

CDR3 protein: ASSPGQGNLDTQY
J gene: TRBJ2-3
clone size: NA
D gene: TRBD1
V gene: TRBV7-9

CDR3 protein: ASSLGVPNTEAF
J gene: TRBJ1-1
clone size: NA
D gene: NA
V gene: TRBV5-5

CDR3 protein: ASSGGRLFNQPQH
J gene: TRBJ1-5
clone size: NA
D gene: NA
V gene: TRBV18

CDR3 protein: ASSLDRTEDYGYT
J gene: TRBJ1-2
clone size: few
D gene: TRBD1
V gene: TRBV6-5

CDR3 protein: ASSETAGTAAETQY
J gene: TRBJ2-5
clone size: few
D gene: NA
V gene: TRBV2

CDR3 protein: ATSRKTVPEAKNIQY
J gene: TRBJ2-4
clone size: NA
D gene: NA
V gene: TRBV15

CDR3 protein: SASGSTDTQY
J gene: TRBJ2-3
clone size: NA
D gene: NA
V gene: TRBV20-1

CDR3 protein: ASSRQGTEPQH
J gene: TRBJ1-5
clone size: NA
D gene: TRBD1
V gene: TRBV6-2/TRBV6-3

CDR3 protein: ASSEEIGTASYEQY
J gene: TRBJ2-7
clone size: few
D gene: TRBD1
V gene: TRBV6-1

CDR3 protein: ASSEPRGGIVGYT
J gene: TRBJ1-2
clone size: few
D gene: NA
V gene: TRBV6-1

CDR3 protein: ASSYSAQETQY
J gene: TRBJ2-5
clone size: NA
D gene: NA
V gene: TRBV6-5

CDR3 protein: ASSQDHPLDPTDTQY
J gene: TRBJ2-3
clone size: NA
D gene: NA
V gene: TRBV4-3

CDR3 protein: ASSLGKGSGSPLH
J gene: TRBJ1-6
clone size: NA
D gene: NA
V gene: TRBV7-9

CDR3 protein: SARDPRGSGETQY
J gene: TRBJ2-5
clone size: few
D gene: TRBD1
V gene: TRBV20-1

CDR3 protein: ASSWPEKNQPQH
J gene: TRBJ1-5
clone size: few
D gene: NA
V gene: TRBV7-8

CDR3 protein: ASSYSGLARQETQY
J gene: TRBJ2-5
clone size: few
D gene: TRBD2
V gene: TRBV6-5